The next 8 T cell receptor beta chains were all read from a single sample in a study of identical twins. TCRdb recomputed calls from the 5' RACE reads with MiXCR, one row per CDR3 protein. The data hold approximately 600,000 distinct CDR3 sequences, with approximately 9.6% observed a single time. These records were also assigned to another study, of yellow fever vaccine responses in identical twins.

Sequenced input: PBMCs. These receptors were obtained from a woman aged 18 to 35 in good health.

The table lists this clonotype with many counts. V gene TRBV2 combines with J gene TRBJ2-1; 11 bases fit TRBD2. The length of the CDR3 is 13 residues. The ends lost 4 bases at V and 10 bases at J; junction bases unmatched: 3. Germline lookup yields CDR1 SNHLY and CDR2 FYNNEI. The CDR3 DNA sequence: TGTGCCAGCAGTGCTCTAGCGGGAGGAGAGCAGTTCTTC. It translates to CASSALAGGEQFF.

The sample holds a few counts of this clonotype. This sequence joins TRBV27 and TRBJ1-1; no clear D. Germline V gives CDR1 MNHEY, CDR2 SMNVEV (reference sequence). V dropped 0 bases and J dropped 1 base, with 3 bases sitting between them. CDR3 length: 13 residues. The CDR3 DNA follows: TGTGCCAGCAGTTTATCGAGGAACACTGAAGCTTTCTTT. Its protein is CASSLSRNTEAFF.

CDR3 DNA sequence: TGTGCCAGCAGCTTCCGTCCTAGCGGGGGGGAAGAGACCCAGTACTTC. Translating it yields CASSFRPSGGEETQYF. The chain joins TRBV5-5 to TRBJ2-5, with 12 positions matching TRBD2. CDR3 length: 16 residues. Germline assignment: CDR1 SGHKS and CDR2 YYEKEE (reference sequence). The trim removed 2 bases at V and 3 bases at J, leaving 5 bases unmatched.

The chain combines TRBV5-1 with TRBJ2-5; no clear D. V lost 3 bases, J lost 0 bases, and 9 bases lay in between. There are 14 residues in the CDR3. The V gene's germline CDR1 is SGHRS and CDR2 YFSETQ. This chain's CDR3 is CASSSVPDQETQYF. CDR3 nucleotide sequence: TGCGCCAGCAGCTCCGTCCCCGACCAAGAGACCCAGTACTTC. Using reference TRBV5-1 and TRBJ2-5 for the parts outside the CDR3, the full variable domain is KAGVTQTPRYLIKTRGQQVTLSCSPISGHRSVSWYQQTPGQGLQFLFEYFSETQRNKGNFPGRFSGRQFSNSRSEMNVSTLELGDSALYLCASSSVPDQETQYFGPGTRLLVL.

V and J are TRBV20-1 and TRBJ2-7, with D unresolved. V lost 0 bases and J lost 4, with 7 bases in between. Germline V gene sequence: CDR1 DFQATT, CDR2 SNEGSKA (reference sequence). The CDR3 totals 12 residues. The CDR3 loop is CSARDRRYEQYF. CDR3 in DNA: TGCAGTGCTAGAGATCGAAGATACGAGCAGTACTTC.

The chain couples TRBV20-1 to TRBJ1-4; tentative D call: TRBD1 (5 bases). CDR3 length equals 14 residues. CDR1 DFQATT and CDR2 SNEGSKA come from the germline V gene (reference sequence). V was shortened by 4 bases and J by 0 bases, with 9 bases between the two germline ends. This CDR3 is CSATAGSTNEKLFF. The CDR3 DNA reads TGCAGTGCTACCGCAGGGTCAACTAATGAAAAACTGTTTTTT.

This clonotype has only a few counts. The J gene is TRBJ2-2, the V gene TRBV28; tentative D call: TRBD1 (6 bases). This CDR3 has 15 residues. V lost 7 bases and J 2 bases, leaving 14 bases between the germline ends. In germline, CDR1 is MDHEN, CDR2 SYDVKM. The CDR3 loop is CASTRDTANTGELFF. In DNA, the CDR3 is TGTGCCAGCACCCGGGACACGGCAAACACCGGGGAGCTGTTTTTT.

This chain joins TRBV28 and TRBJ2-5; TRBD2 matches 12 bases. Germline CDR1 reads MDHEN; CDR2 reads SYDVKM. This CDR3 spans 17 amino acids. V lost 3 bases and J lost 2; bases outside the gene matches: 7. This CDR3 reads CASSFKLAGGLQETQYF. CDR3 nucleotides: TGTGCCAGCAGTTTCAAACTAGCGGGGGGTCTTCAAGAGACCCAGTACTTC.